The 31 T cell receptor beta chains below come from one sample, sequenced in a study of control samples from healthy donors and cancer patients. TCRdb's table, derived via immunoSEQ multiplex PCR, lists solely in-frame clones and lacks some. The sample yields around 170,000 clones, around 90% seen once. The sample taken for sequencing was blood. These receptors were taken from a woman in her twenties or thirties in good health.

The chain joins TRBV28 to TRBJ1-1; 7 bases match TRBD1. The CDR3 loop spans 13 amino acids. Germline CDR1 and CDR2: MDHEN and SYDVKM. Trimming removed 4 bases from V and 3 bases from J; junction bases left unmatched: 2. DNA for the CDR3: TGTGCCAGCAGTTCACAGGGGCACACTGAAGCTTTCTTT. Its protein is CASSSQGHTEAFF.

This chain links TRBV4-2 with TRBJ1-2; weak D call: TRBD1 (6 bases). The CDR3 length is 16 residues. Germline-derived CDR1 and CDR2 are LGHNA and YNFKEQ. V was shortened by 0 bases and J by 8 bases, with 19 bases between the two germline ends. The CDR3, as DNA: TGTGCCAGCAGCCAAGATCGGGGGCCGGAGAGCTTAGGCTACACCTTC. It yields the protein CASSQDRGPESLGYTF.

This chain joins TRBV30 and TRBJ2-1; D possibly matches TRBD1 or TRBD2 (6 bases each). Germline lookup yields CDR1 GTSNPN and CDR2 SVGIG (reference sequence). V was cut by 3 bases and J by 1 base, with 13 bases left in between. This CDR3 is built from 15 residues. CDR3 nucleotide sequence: TGTGCCTGGAGAAAAAGAGGGGGGTCCTACAATGAGCAGTTCTTC. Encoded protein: CAWRKRGGSYNEQFF.

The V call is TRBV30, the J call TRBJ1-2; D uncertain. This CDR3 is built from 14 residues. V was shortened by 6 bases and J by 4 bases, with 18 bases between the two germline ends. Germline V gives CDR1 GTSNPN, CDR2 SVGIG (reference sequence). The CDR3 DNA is TGTGCCTGCCACGGGCCACCACCGGGCTATGGCTACACCTTC. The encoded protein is CACHGPPPGYGYTF.

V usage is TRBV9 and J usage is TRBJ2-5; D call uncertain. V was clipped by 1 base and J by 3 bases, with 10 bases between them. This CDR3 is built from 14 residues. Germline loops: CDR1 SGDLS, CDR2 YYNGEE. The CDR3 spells CASSVQSSKETQYF. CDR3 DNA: TGTGCCAGCAGCGTACAGAGCTCGAAAGAGACCCAGTACTTC.

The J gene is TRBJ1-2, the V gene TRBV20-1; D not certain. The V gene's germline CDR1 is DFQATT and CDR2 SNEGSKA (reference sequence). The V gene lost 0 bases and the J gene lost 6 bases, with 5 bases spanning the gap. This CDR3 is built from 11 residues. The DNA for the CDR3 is TGCAGTGCTAGAGACCCTAATGGCTACACCTTC. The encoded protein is CSARDPNGYTF.

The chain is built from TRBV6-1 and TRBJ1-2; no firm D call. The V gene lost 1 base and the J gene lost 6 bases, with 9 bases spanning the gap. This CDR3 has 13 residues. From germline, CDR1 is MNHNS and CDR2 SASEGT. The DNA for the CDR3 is TGTGCCAGCAGTGAAGGAGATCGAAATGGCTACACCTTC. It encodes CASSEGDRNGYTF.

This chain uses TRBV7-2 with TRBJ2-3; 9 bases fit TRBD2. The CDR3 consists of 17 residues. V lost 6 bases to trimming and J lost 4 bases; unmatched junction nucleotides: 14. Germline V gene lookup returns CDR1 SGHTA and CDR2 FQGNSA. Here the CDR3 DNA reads TGTGCCAGCAGGGGGAGGTCGCGCGGGAGGGATGCAGATACGCAGTATTTT. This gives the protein CASRGRSRGRDADTQYF.

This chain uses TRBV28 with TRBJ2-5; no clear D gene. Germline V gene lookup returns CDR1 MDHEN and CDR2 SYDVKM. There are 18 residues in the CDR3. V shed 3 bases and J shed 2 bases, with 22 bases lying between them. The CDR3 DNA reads TGTGCCAGCAGTTTGAGTTATCTTCGGAGAAGAGGTCAAGAGACCCAGTACTTC. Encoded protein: CASSLSYLRRRGQETQYF.

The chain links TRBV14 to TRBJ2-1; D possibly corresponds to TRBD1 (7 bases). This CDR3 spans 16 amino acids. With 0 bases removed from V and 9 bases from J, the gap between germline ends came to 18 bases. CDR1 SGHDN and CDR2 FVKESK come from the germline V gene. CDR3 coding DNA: TGTGCCAGCAGCCAAGATTTGAGACAGGGCGGGACTGAGCAGTTCTTC. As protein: CASSQDLRQGGTEQFF.

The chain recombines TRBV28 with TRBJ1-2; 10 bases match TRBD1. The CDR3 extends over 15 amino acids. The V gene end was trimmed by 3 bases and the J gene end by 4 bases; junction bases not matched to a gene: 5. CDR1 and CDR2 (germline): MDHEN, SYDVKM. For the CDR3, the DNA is TGTGCCAGCAGTTTCCCGGACAGGGGGGCCTATGGCTACACCTTC. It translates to CASSFPDRGAYGYTF.

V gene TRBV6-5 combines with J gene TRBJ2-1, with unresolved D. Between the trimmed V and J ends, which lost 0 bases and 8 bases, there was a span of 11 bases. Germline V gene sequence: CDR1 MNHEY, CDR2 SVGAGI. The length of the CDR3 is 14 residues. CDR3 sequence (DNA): TGTGCCAGCAGTTACTCGGGGATCCCGGATGAGCAGTTCTTC. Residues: CASSYSGIPDEQFF.

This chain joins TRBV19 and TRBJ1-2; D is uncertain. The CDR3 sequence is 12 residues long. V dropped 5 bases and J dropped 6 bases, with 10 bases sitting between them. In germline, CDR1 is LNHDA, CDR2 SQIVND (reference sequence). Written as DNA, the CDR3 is TGTGCCAGTAGTCCCGGTTGGGATGGCTACACCTTC. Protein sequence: CASSPGWDGYTF.

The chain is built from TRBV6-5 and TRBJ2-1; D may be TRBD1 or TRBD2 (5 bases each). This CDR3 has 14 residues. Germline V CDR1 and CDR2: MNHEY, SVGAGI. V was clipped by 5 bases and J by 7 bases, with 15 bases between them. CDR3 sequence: CASSRDGSRNEQFF. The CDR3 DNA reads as TGTGCCAGCAGTAGGGACGGTTCTCGGAATGAGCAGTTCTTC.

CDR3 protein: CASSPWDRGGSNQPQHF. The DNA of the CDR3 is TGTGCCAGTAGTCCCTGGGACAGGGGTGGAAGCAATCAGCCCCAGCATTTT. The chain carries TRBV19 and TRBJ1-5, with 10 bases identical to TRBD1. Per germline, CDR1 LNHDA and CDR2 SQIVND (reference sequence). V lost 5 bases to trimming and J lost 1 base; unmatched junction nucleotides: 8. The CDR3 runs 17 residues. Full variable domain (rest looked up from reference TRBV19 and TRBJ1-5): DGGITQSPKYLFRKEGQNVTLSCEQNLNHDAMYWYRQDPGQGLRLIYYSQIVNDFQKGDIAEGYSVSREKKESFPLTVTSAQKNPTAFYLCASSPWDRGGSNQPQHFGDGTRLSIL.

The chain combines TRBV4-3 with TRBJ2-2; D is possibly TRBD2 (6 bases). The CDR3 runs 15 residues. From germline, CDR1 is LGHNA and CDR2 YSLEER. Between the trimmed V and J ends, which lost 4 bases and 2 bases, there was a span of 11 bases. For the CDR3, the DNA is TGCGCCAGCAGCCCCCGGGGGAGTAACACCGGGGAGCTGTTTTTT. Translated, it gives CASSPRGSNTGELFF.

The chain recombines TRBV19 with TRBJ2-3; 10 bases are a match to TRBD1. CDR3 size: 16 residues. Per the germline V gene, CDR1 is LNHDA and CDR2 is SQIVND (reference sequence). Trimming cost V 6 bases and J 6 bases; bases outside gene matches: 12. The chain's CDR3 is CASSLGGDRGVDTQYF. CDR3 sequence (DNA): TGTGCCAGTAGCCTCGGTGGGGACAGGGGTGTGGATACGCAGTATTTT. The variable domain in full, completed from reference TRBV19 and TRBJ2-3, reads DGGITQSPKYLFRKEGQNVTLSCEQNLNHDAMYWYRQDPGQGLRLIYYSQIVNDFQKGDIAEGYSVSREKKESFPLTVTSAQKNPTAFYLCASSLGGDRGVDTQYFGPGTRLTVL.

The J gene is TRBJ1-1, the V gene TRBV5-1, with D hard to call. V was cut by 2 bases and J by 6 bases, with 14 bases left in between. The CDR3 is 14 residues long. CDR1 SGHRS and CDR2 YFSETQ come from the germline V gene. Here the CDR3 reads CASSFGDFGSEAFF. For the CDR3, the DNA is TGCGCCAGCAGCTTTGGGGATTTTGGGTCTGAAGCTTTCTTT. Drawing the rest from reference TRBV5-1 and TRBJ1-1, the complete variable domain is KAGVTQTPRYLIKTRGQQVTLSCSPISGHRSVSWYQQTPGQGLQFLFEYFSETQRNKGNFPGRFSGRQFSNSRSEMNVSTLELGDSALYLCASSFGDFGSEAFFGQGTRLTVV.

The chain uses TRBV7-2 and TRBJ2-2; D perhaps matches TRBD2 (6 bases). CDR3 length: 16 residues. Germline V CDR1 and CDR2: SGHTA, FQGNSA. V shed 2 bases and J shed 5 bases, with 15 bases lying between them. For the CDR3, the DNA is TGTGCCAGCAGCTTATTCATCCAGGGAGGTACCGGGGAGCTGTTTTTT. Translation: CASSLFIQGGTGELFF.

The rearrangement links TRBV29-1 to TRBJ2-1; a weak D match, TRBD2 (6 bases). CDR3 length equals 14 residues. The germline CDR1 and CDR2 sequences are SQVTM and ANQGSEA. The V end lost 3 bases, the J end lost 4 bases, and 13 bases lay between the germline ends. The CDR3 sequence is CSVEAGSGYNEQFF. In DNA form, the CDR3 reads TGCAGCGTTGAGGCCGGGAGTGGGTACAATGAGCAGTTCTTC.

The DNA for the CDR3 is TGTGCCAGCAGTTACAAAGGGTCCTCTGGAAACACCATATATTTT. Its translation: CASSYKGSSGNTIYF. The J gene is TRBJ1-3, the V gene TRBV6-5; D is unresolved. CDR3 length: 15 amino acids. The V and J ends lost 2 bases and 0 bases respectively, with 8 bases between them. Per the germline V gene, CDR1 is MNHEY and CDR2 is SVGAGI.

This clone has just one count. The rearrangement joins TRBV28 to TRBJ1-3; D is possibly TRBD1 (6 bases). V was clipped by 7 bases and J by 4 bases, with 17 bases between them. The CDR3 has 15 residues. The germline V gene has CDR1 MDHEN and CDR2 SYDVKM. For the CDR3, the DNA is TGTGCCAGCAAAAAGACAGGATCTGACGGAAACACCATATATTTT. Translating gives CASKKTGSDGNTIYF.

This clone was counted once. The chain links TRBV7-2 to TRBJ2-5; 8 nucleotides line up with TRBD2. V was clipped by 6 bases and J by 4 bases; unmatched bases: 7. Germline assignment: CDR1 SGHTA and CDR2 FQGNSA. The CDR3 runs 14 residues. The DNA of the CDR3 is TGTGCCAGCAGACCCGGGACTAGTGGAGAGACCCAGTACTTC. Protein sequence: CASRPGTSGETQYF.

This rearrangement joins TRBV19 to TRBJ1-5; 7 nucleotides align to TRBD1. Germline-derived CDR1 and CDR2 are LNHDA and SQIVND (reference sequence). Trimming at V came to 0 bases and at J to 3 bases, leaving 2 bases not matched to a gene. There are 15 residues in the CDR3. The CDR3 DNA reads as TGTGCCAGTAGTATAGAGGGACAGCACAATCAGCCCCAGCATTTT. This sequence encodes CASSIEGQHNQPQHF.

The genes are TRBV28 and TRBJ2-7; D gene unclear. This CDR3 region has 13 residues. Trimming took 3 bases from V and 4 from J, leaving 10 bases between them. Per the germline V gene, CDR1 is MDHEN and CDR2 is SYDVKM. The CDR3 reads CASSLVRAYEQYF. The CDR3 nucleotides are TGTGCCAGCAGTTTGGTTAGGGCGTACGAGCAGTACTTC.

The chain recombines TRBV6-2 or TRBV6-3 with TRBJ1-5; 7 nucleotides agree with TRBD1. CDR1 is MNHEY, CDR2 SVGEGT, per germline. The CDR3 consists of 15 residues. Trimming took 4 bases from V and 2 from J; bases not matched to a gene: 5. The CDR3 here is CASSSPQGGNQPQHF. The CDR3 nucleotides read TGTGCCAGCAGTTCCCCCCAGGGGGGCAATCAGCCCCAGCATTTT.

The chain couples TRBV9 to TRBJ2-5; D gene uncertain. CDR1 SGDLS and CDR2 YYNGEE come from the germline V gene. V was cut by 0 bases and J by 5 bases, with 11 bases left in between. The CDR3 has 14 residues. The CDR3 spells CASSVEGSRETQYF. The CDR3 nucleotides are TGTGCCAGCAGCGTAGAGGGCAGCAGGGAGACCCAGTACTTC. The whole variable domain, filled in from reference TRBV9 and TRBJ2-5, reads DSGVTQTPKHLITATGQRVTLRCSPRSGDLSVYWYQQSLDQGLQFLIQYYNGEERAKGNILERFSAQQFPDLHSELNLSSLELGDSALYFCASSVEGSRETQYFGPGTRLLVL.

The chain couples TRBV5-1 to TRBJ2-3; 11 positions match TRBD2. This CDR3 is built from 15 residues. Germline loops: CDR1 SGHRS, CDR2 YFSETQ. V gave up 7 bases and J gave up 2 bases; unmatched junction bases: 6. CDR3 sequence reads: CASRWTSGHTDTQYF. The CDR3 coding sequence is TGCGCCAGCCGATGGACTAGCGGGCACACAGATACGCAGTATTTT.

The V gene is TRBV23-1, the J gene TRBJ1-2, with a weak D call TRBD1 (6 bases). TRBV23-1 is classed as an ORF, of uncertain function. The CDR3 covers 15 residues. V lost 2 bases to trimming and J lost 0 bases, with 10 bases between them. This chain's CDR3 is CASSQTGKANYGYTF. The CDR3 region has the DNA TGCGCCAGCAGTCAAACAGGGAAAGCTAACTATGGCTACACCTTC.

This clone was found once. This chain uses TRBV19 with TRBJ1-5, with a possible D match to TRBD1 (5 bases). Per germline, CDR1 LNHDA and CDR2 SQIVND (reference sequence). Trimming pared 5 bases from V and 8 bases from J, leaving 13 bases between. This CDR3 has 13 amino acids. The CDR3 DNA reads TGTGCCAGTAGTTTGTGGGGCGGAGAGCCCCAGCATTTT. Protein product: CASSLWGGEPQHF.

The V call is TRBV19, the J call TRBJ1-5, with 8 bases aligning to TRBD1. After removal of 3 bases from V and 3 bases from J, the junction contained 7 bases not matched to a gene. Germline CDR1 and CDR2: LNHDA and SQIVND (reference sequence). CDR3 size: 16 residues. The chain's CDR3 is CASSMRPGGLNQPQHF. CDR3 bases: TGTGCCAGTAGTATGCGACCAGGGGGCCTCAATCAGCCCCAGCATTTT.